This T cell receptor beta chain came from a study of lymphopenia after photon versus proton radiotherapy. Study results and limitations: Authors raise, but do not show, better survival with proton therapy. Under photons, naive T cells and diversity fell while effector/memory populations rose. After the lymphocyte nadir, photon-treated repertoires showed oligoclonal expansion, especially of CD8+ Temra cells. Larger post-nadir TCR diversity loss correlated inversely with survival in deceased patients.

Profiling relied on immunoSEQ multiplex PCR, and the TCRdb table lists in-frame clones only, not all of them. The sample carries roughly 25,000 clones, around 90% recorded once. Germline V gene data show CDR1 as MRHNA and CDR2 as SNTAGT. The V gene end was trimmed by 11 bases and the J gene end by 1 base; junction bases not matched to a gene: 5. The CDR3 covers 13 residues. As to this clone: What it recognizes is unknown.

The V call is TRBV6-4, the J call TRBJ2-3; 8 bases match TRBD1. The sequence derives from a woman in her forties or fifties with cholangiocarcinoma. Sample: peripheral blood, taken from a patient treated with photon-based radiotherapy. The CDR3 reads CAAGQGRTDTQYF. The CDR3, as DNA: TGTGCCGCAGGACAGGGACGCACAGATACGCAGTATTTT.